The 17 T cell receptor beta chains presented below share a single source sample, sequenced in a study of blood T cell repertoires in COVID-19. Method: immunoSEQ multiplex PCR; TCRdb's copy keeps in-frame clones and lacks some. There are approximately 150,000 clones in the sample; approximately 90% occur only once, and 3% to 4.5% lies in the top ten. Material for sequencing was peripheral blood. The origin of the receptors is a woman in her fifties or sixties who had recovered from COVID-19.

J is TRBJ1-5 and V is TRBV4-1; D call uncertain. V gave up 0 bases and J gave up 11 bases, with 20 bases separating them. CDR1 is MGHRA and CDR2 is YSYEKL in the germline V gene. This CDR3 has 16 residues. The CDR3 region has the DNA TGCGCCAGCAGCCAAGAAGTGGGCTATACGATGGGCTCCCAGCATTTT. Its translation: CASSQEVGYTMGSQHF.

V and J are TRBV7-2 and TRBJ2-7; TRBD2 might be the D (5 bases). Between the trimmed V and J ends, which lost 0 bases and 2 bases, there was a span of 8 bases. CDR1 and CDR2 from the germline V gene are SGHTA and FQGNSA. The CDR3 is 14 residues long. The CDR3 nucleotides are TGTGCCAGCAGCTTAGCCTACGGGGCCTACGAGCAGTACTTC. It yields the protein CASSLAYGAYEQYF.

The CDR3: CAISDRGENEAFF. The CDR3 region has the DNA TGTGCCATCAGTGATCGGGGGGAAAATGAAGCTTTCTTT. The gene calls are TRBV10-3 and TRBJ1-1; tentatively, D is TRBD1 (5 bases). Germline assignment: CDR1 ENHRY and CDR2 SYGVKD. The CDR3 totals 13 residues. Trimming removed 3 bases at V and 7 bases at J, with 12 bases between.

Here the CDR3 reads CASSQGGVDTEAFF. For the CDR3, the DNA is TGCGCCAGCAGCCAAGGGGGGGTTGACACTGAAGCTTTCTTT. The genes are TRBV4-1 and TRBJ1-1, with TRBD1 as a possible D gene (5 bases). CDR1 is MGHRA, CDR2 YSYEKL, per germline. The CDR3 loop spans 14 amino acids. Trimming removed 1 base from V and 3 bases from J, with 9 bases in between.

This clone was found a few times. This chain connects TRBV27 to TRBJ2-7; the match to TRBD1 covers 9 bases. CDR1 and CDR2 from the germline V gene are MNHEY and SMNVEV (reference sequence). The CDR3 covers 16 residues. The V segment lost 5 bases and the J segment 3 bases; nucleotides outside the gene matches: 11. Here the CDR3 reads CASSPPRTGALYEQYF. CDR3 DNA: TGTGCCAGCAGTCCCCCCCGGACAGGGGCCCTCTACGAGCAGTACTTC.

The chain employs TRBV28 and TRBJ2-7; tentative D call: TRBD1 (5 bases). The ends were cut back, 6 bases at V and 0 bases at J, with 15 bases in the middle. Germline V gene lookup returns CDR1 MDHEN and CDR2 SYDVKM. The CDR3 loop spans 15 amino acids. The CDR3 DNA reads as TGTGCCAGCAGCCCTTGGGGCGGCAGCTCCTACGAGCAGTACTTC. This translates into CASSPWGGSSYEQYF.

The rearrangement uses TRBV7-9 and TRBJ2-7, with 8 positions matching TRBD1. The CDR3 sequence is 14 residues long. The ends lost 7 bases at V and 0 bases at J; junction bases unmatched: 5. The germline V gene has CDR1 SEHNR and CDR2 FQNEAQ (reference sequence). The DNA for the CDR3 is TGTGCCAGCATGAGTACAGGGGGCTCCTACGAGCAGTACTTC. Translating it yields CASMSTGGSYEQYF.

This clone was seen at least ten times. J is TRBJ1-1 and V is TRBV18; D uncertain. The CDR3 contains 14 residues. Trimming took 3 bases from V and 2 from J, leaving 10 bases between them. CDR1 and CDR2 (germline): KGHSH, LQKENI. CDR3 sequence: CASSPFPFNTEAFF. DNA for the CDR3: TGTGCCAGCTCACCCTTTCCTTTTAACACTGAAGCTTTCTTT.

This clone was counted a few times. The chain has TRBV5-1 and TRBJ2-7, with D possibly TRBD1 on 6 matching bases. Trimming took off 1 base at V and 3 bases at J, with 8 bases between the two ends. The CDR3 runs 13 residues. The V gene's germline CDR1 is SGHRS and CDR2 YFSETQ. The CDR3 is CASSLRTDYEQYF. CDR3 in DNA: TGCGCCAGCAGCTTGAGGACAGACTACGAGCAGTACTTC. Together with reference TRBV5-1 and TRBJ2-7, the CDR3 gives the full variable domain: KAGVTQTPRYLIKTRGQQVTLSCSPISGHRSVSWYQQTPGQGLQFLFEYFSETQRNKGNFPGRFSGRQFSNSRSEMNVSTLELGDSALYLCASSLRTDYEQYFGPGTRLTVT.

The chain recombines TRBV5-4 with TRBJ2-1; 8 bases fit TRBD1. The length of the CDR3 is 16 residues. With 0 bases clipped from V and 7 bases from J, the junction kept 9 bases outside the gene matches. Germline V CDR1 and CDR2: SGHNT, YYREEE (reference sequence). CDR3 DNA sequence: TGTGCCAGCAGCTTGGTGGCAGGGGGCGCCCCGAATGAGCAGTTCTTC. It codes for CASSLVAGGAPNEQFF.

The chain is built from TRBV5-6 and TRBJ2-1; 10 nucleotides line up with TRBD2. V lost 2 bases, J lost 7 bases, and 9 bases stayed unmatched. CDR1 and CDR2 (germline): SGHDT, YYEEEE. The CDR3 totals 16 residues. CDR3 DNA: TGTGCCAGCAGCTTCACTAGCGGGGCCTACCTTAATGAGCAGTTCTTC. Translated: CASSFTSGAYLNEQFF.

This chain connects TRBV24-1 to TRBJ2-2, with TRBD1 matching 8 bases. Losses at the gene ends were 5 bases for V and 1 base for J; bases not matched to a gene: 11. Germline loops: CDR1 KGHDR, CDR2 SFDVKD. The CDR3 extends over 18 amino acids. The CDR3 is CATSVPDGGQGNTGELFF. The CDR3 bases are TGTGCCACCAGTGTCCCAGACGGTGGACAGGGGAACACCGGGGAGCTGTTTTTT.

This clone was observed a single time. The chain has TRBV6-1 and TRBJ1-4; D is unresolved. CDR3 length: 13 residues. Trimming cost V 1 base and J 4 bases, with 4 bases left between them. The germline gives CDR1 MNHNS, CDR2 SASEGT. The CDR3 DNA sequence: TGTGCCAGCAGTGAAGGGAGTAATGAAAAACTGTTTTTT. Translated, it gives CASSEGSNEKLFF.

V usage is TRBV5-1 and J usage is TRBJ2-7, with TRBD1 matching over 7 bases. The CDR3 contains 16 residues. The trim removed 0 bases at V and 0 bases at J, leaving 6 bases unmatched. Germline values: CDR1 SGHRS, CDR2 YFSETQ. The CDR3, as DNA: TGCGCCAGCAGCTTGGGGAGTTGGGACAGCTCCTACGAGCAGTACTTC. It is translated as CASSLGSWDSSYEQYF.

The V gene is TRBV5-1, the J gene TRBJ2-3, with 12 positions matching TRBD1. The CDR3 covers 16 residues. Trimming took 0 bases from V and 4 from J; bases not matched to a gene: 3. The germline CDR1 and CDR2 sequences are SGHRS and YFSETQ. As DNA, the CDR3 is TGCGCCAGCAGCTTGGTGGGGACAGGGGGCTCAGATACGCAGTATTTT. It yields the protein CASSLVGTGGSDTQYF.

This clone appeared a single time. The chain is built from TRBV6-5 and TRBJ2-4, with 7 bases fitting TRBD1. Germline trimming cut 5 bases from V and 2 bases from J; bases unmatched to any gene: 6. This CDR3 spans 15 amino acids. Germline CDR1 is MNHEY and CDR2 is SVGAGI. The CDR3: CASSILTGTKNIQYF. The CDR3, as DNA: TGTGCCAGCAGTATACTGACAGGGACCAAAAACATTCAGTACTTC.

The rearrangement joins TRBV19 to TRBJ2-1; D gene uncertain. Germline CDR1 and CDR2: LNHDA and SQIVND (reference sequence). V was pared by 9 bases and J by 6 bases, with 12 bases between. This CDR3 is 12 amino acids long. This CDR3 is CASTTRVNEQFF. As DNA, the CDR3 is TGTGCCAGCACCACTCGGGTCAATGAGCAGTTCTTC.